The 22 T cell receptor beta chains in this list originate from one sample, sequenced in a study of blood T cell repertoires in COVID-19. The repertoire was sequenced with immunoSEQ multiplex PCR; TCRdb's copy has only in-frame clones and lacks some. The data contain around 70,000 clones, 65% to 80% of them singletons. The specimen was peripheral blood. The source is a human donor in a cohort sampled during active COVID-19.

The chain joins TRBV5-1 to TRBJ2-1, with 7 bases identical to TRBD1. Germline V CDR1 and CDR2: SGHRS, YFSETQ. This CDR3 region has 15 residues. J gave up 9 bases and V 0 bases, and 9 bases lay outside the gene matches. CDR3 sequence (DNA): TGCGCCAGCAGCTTGGCGAGGGGGCCCCTCGGTGAGCAGTTCTTC. It codes for CASSLARGPLGEQFF.

The J gene is TRBJ1-3, the V gene TRBV7-9, with 8 bases identical to TRBD1. The V and J ends lost 5 bases and 0 bases, in that order; junction bases with no gene match: 9. CDR3 length: 17 residues. CDR1 and CDR2 (germline): SEHNR, FQNEAQ (reference sequence). This chain's CDR3 is CASSDGQGLSSGNTIYF. CDR3 DNA sequence: TGTGCCAGCAGCGACGGACAGGGCCTAAGCTCTGGAAACACCATATATTTT.

The rearrangement joins TRBV19 to TRBJ1-2; TRBD1 might be the D (5 bases). V gave up 7 bases and J gave up 6 bases, with 15 bases separating them. Germline V lookup: CDR1 LNHDA, CDR2 SQIVND (reference sequence). The length of the CDR3 is 13 residues. This CDR3 reads CASTSGSGNGYTF. CDR3 sequence (DNA): TGTGCCAGTACCTCCGGGTCAGGGAATGGCTACACCTTC.

The chain uses TRBV15 and TRBJ1-2; tentatively, D is TRBD1 (5 bases). With 1 base removed from V and 6 bases from J, the gap between germline ends came to 12 bases. This CDR3 region has 14 residues. CDR1 LNHNV and CDR2 YYDKDF come from the germline V gene (reference sequence). The CDR3, as DNA: TGTGCCACCAGCAGAGTGGGGGGAATCGATGGCTACACCTTC. Residues: CATSRVGGIDGYTF.

This chain links TRBV7-9 with TRBJ2-5; 10 bases are shared with TRBD1. V lost 1 base and J lost 2; bases outside the gene matches: 1. The CDR3 has 15 amino acids. CDR1 and CDR2 from the germline V gene are SEHNR and FQNEAQ (reference sequence). Here the CDR3 reads CASSLGDRGQETQYF. The DNA for the CDR3 is TGTGCCAGCAGCTTAGGGGACAGGGGTCAAGAGACCCAGTACTTC.

This clone was counted a few times. Written as DNA, the CDR3 is TGTGCCAGCAGCTTAAGTTGGACAGCCCTCAGGGGCGAGCAGTACTTC. Translation: CASSLSWTALRGEQYF. The chain has TRBV7-9 and TRBJ2-7, with D perhaps matching TRBD1 (6 bases). CDR3 length equals 16 residues. In germline, CDR1 is SEHNR, CDR2 FQNEAQ (reference sequence). The V end was cut by 2 bases, the J end by 6 bases, with 20 bases between.

The gene calls are TRBV5-5 and TRBJ1-2; no clear D gene. The germline gives CDR1 SGHKS, CDR2 YYEKEE (reference sequence). There are 15 residues in the CDR3. Trimming removed 4 bases at V and 4 bases at J, with 17 bases between. The CDR3 reads CASSVQGSGVYGYTF. The DNA of the CDR3 is TGTGCCAGCAGCGTGCAAGGGAGCGGGGTCTATGGCTACACCTTC.

This rearrangement joins TRBV25-1 to TRBJ1-2; D ambiguous. The germline CDR1 and CDR2 sequences are MGHDK and SYGVNS. The V gene lost 1 base and the J gene lost 4 bases, with 7 bases spanning the gap. This CDR3 spans 13 amino acids. As DNA, the CDR3 is TGTGCCAGCAGTGAATCGTTCGTCTATGGCTACACCTTC. Protein product: CASSESFVYGYTF.

This clone has just a few counts. The chain has TRBV19 and TRBJ1-4; 7 bases are a match to TRBD1. Germline CDR1 is LNHDA and CDR2 is SQIVND (reference sequence). CDR3 length: 16 residues. Germline trimming cut 4 bases from V and 8 bases from J; bases unmatched to any gene: 13. As DNA, the CDR3 is TGTGCCAGTAGTACGGCCGACAGGGTGAGAGGCGAAAAACTGTTTTTT. Translated: CASSTADRVRGEKLFF.

The table lists this clone with a count of one. The chain uses TRBV19 and TRBJ2-5, with 11 bases that match TRBD2. After removal of 5 bases from V and 4 bases from J, the junction contained 6 bases not matched to a gene. Germline V gene sequence: CDR1 LNHDA, CDR2 SQIVND (reference sequence). The CDR3 length is 15 residues. In DNA form, the CDR3 reads TGTGCCAGTAGTTTCTCCGGGACTAGCGGAGAGACCCAGTACTTC. As protein: CASSFSGTSGETQYF.

This clone appeared a single time. The gene calls are TRBV10-3 and TRBJ2-7; maybe TRBD1 (6 bases). Trimming pared 4 bases from V and 6 bases from J, leaving 10 bases between. CDR3 length: 12 residues. Germline CDR1 and CDR2: ENHRY and SYGVKD. CDR3 coding DNA: TGTGCCATCAGTGGGGGGCTGAGCGAGCAGTACTTC. Translation: CAISGGLSEQYF.

The CDR3 DNA follows: TGTGCCAGCAGCTTGAGGACCGGGGGAGTGGAGACCCAGTACTTC. It is translated as CASSLRTGGVETQYF. The V call is TRBV5-8, the J call TRBJ2-5, with D tentatively TRBD2 (6 bases). Per germline, CDR1 SGHTS and CDR2 YDEGEE. Trimming left V 1 base short and J 5 bases short, with 15 bases between. This CDR3 region has 15 residues.

The V and J genes are TRBV7-2 and TRBJ2-7, with D maybe TRBD2 (6 bases). This CDR3 is built from 16 residues. Trimming removed 1 base from V and 3 bases from J, with 16 bases in between. The V gene's germline CDR1 is SGHTA and CDR2 FQGNSA. The CDR3 reads CASSLDVGGTVYEQYF. The CDR3, as DNA: TGTGCCAGCAGCTTAGACGTGGGCGGGACTGTCTACGAGCAGTACTTC.

The V gene is TRBV9, the J gene TRBJ1-1; D is unclear. The CDR3 has 13 amino acids. Trimming shortened V by 0 bases and J by 2 bases, and 5 bases separated the two germline ends. Germline loops: CDR1 SGDLS, CDR2 YYNGEE. Written as DNA, the CDR3 is TGTGCCAGCAGCGTAGCTCCCAACACTGAAGCTTTCTTT. This sequence encodes CASSVAPNTEAFF. Full variable domain (missing parts from reference TRBV9 and TRBJ1-1): DSGVTQTPKHLITATGQRVTLRCSPRSGDLSVYWYQQSLDQGLQFLIQYYNGEERAKGNILERFSAQQFPDLHSELNLSSLELGDSALYFCASSVAPNTEAFFGQGTRLTVV.

The chain has TRBV7-9 and TRBJ2-7, with 11 nucleotides matching TRBD2. V gave up 1 base and J gave up 0 bases; unmatched junction bases: 11. This CDR3 spans 19 amino acids. Germline assignment: CDR1 SEHNR and CDR2 FQNEAQ (reference sequence). The DNA of the CDR3 is TGTGCCAGCAGCTTAGTTCGCGGGGCTAGCGGGGGGCACTCCTACGAGCAGTACTTC. Amino acids: CASSLVRGASGGHSYEQYF.

The chain has TRBV7-8 and TRBJ2-3; unclear D gene. The CDR3 consists of 14 residues. CDR1 and CDR2 from the germline V gene are SGHVS and FQNEAQ. Trimming shortened V by 5 bases and J by 6 bases, and 15 bases separated the two germline ends. The CDR3 DNA is TGTGCCAGCAGCCCGCGCGCGGTCGCGGATACGCAGTATTTT. Residues: CASSPRAVADTQYF.

V and J are TRBV7-9 and TRBJ1-2; maybe TRBD1 (5 bases). The V end was cut by 5 bases, the J end by 1 base, with 11 bases between. Germline V gene sequence: CDR1 SEHNR, CDR2 FQNEAQ (reference sequence). The CDR3 contains 14 residues. The CDR3 spells CASSHTDSNYGYTF. The CDR3 DNA reads TGTGCCAGCAGCCACACCGACAGTAACTATGGCTACACCTTC.

The rearrangement uses TRBV7-9 and TRBJ1-1; 7 nucleotides agree with TRBD1. Unmatched junction bases numbered 5, after V lost 0 bases and J lost 7 bases. This CDR3 region has 14 residues. CDR1 is SEHNR and CDR2 is FQNEAQ in the germline V gene (reference sequence). The CDR3 protein is CASSLAGRGVEAFF. The CDR3 nucleotides are TGTGCCAGCAGCTTAGCTGGCAGGGGGGTTGAAGCTTTCTTT.

V is TRBV24-1 and J is TRBJ2-5; D is uncertain. Trimming removed 0 bases from V and 1 base from J, with 11 bases in between. The CDR3 is 16 amino acids. Germline lookup yields CDR1 KGHDR and CDR2 SFDVKD. The CDR3 spells CATSDLGQAGQETQYF. DNA of the CDR3: TGTGCCACCAGTGATTTGGGTCAGGCCGGCCAAGAGACCCAGTACTTC.

The V and J genes are TRBV6-5 and TRBJ1-1; D is uncertain. The germline CDR1 and CDR2 sequences are MNHEY and SVGAGI. CDR3 length equals 12 residues. Between the trimmed V and J ends, which lost 7 bases and 0 bases, there was a span of 6 bases. This CDR3 reads CASIGVNTEAFF. In DNA, the CDR3 is TGTGCCAGCATAGGAGTGAACACTGAAGCTTTCTTT.

CDR3 DNA sequence: TGTGCCAGCTCTGCGACTAGACTTAGCTACAATGAGCAGTTCTTC. Its protein product is CASSATRLSYNEQFF. The chain combines TRBV18 with TRBJ2-1; D may be TRBD2 (6 bases). CDR1 and CDR2 from the germline V gene are KGHSH and LQKENI. V was pared by 6 bases and J by 3 bases, with 15 bases between. The CDR3 extends over 15 amino acids.

This chain joins TRBV4-1 and TRBJ2-7; TRBD2 agrees at 9 bases. J gave up 6 bases and V 5 bases, and 14 bases lay outside the gene matches. Germline CDR1 reads MGHRA; CDR2 reads YSYEKL. The length of the CDR3 is 16 residues. Here the CDR3 reads CASSYGVGGLAGEQYF. In nucleotides, the CDR3 is TGCGCCAGCAGCTATGGGGTCGGGGGACTAGCAGGCGAGCAGTACTTC.